One and the same sample provided the 4 T cell receptor beta chains below, sequenced in a study of siplizumab effects on memory and regulatory T cells (dated by TCRdb to about 2019). Library preparation used the immunoSEQ multiplex PCR assay. TCRdb took this table from immuneACCESS and kept in-frame rearrangements with V and J called. Such tables lack part of the clones; where checked against another copy, unresolved V genes explain under half of the gap, and the rest is unexplained. The sample includes about 56,000 clones, with 95% to 98% observed a single time. The ten most abundant clones make up around 1% of the sample. The sequenced material came from naive CD8+ T cells sorted from blood. Explained via the paper, the cell subset or site label denotes: unstimulated naive T cells. Receptors originate from a human donor in good health.

The table lists this clone with a count of one. This chain connects TRBV29-1 to TRBJ2-1; no reliable D call. CDR1 and CDR2 (germline): SQVTM, ANQGSEA. V was clipped by 7 bases and J by 8 bases, with 15 bases between them. The length of the CDR3 is 12 residues. The CDR3, as DNA: TGCAGCGCCCCGGCCGGCGGCCATGAGCAGTTCTTC. Translated: CSAPAGGHEQFF.

Turning to this clone: In the same sample, other DNA sequences code for this CDR3. The CDR3 coding sequence is TGTGCCAGCAGCTCAGGGAACTATGGCTACACCTTC. This gives the protein CASSSGNYGYTF. V is TRBV6-5 and J is TRBJ1-2; D is possibly TRBD1 (5 bases). The CDR3 totals 12 residues. V gave up 6 bases and J gave up 2 bases, with 7 bases separating them. In germline, CDR1 is MNHEY, CDR2 SVGAGI.

This clone has just one count. The rearrangement uses TRBV9 and TRBJ2-7; 14 bases line up with TRBD2. After removal of 3 bases from V and 7 bases from J, the junction contained 9 bases not matched to a gene. The CDR3 sequence is 16 residues long. Germline CDR1 SGDLS, CDR2 YYNGEE. CDR3 nucleotides: TGTGCCAGCAGCGACAGACTAGCGGGAGGGCCGAGGGAGCAGTACTTC. As protein: CASSDRLAGGPREQYF.

V gene TRBV7-9 combines with J gene TRBJ2-7; the match to TRBD1 covers 9 bases. V was pared by 3 bases and J by 5 bases, with 11 bases of the junction left unmatched. This CDR3 region has 16 residues. Germline CDR1 SEHNR, CDR2 FQNEAQ (reference sequence). In DNA form, the CDR3 reads TGTGCCAGCAGCTTTGAACCCCGGGACAGGGTCGACGAGCAGTACTTC. Translating gives CASSFEPRDRVDEQYF.